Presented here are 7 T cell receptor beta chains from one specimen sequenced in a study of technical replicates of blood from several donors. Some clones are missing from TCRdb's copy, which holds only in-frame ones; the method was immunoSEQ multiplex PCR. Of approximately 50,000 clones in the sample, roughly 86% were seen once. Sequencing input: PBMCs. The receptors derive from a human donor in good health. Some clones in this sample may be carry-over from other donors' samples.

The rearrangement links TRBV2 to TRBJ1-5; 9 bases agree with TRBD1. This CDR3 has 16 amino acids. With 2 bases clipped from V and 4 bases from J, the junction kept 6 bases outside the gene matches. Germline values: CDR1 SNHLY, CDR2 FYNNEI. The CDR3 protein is CASSELQGARNQPQHF. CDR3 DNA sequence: TGTGCCAGCAGTGAACTACAGGGGGCGCGTAATCAGCCCCAGCATTTT.

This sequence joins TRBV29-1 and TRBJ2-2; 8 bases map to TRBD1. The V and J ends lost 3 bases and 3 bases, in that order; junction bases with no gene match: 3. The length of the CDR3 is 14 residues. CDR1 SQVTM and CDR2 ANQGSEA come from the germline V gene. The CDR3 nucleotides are TGCAGCGTTGACAACAGGGGGGACACCGGGGAGCTGTTTTTT. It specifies CSVDNRGDTGELFF.

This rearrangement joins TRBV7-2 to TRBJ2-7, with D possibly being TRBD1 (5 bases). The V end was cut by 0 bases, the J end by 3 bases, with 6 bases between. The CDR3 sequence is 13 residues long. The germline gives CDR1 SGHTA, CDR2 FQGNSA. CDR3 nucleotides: TGTGCCAGCAGCTTAGCCCAGGGCTACGAGCAGTACTTC. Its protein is CASSLAQGYEQYF.

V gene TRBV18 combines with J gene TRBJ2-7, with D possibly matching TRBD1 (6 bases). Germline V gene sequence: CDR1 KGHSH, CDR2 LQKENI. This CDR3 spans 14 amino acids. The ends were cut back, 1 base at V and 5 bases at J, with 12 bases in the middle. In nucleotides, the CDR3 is TGTGCCAGCTCACCACAAGGGGGACCTAACGAGCAGTACTTC. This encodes CASSPQGGPNEQYF.

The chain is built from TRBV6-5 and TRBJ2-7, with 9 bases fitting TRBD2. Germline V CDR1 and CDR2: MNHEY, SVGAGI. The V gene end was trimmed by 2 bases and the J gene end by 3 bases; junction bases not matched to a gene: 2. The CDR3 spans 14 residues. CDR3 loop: CASSYAGGGYEQYF. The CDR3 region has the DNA TGTGCCAGCAGTTACGCGGGAGGGGGCTACGAGCAGTACTTC.

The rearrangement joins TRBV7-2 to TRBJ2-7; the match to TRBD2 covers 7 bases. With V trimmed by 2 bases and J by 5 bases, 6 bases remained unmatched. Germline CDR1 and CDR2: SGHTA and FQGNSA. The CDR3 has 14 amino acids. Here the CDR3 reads CASSLIGGGNEQYF. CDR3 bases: TGTGCCAGCAGCTTAATTGGGGGGGGGAACGAGCAGTACTTC.

The CDR3 protein is CASSPGQGVSTGELFF. CDR3 DNA sequence: TGTGCCAGCTCACCAGGACAGGGTGTATCCACCGGGGAGCTGTTTTTT. The chain carries TRBV18 and TRBJ2-2; 8 bases map to TRBD1. This CDR3 is built from 16 residues. V was clipped by 2 bases and J by 4 bases; unmatched bases: 6. Per the germline V gene, CDR1 is KGHSH and CDR2 is LQKENI.